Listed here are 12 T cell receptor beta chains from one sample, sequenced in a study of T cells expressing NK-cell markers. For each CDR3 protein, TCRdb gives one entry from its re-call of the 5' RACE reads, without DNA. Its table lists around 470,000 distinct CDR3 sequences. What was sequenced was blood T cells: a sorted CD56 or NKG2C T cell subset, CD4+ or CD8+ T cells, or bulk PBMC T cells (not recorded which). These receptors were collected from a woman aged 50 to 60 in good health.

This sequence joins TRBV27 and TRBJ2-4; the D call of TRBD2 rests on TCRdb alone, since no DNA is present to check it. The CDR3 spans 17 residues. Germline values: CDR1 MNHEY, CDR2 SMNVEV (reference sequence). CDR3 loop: CASSLWVGGTAKNIQYF.

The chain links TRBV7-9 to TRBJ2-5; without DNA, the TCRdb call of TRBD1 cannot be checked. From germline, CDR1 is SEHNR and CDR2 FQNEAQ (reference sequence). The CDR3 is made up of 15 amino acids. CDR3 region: CASSSFRDREETQYF.

Here the CDR3 reads CASSQGGFEQYF. The chain is built from TRBV6-5 and TRBJ2-7; the TCRdb call, TRBD1, lacks DNA for checking. The CDR3 runs to 12 residues. Germline V gives CDR1 MNHEY, CDR2 SVGAGI.

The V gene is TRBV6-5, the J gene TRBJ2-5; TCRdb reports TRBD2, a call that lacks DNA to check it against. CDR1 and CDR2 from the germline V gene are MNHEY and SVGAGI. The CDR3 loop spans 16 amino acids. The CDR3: CASTISRGGPRETQYF.

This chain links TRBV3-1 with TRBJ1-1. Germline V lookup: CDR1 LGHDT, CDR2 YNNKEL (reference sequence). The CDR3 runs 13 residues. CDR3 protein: CASSLRRNTEAFF.

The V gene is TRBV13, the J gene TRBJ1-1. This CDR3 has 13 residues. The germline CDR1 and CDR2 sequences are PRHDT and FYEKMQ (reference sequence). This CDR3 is CASSIQENTEAFF.

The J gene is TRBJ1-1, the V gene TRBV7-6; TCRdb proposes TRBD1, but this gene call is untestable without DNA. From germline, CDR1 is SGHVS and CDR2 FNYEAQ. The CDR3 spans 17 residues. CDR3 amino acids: CASRSFCRGRVDTEAFF. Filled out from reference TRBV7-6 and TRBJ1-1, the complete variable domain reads GAGVSQSPRYKVTKRGQDVALRCDPISGHVSLYWYRQALGQGPEFLTYFNYEAQQDKSGLPNDRFSAERPEGSISTLTIQRTEQRDSAMYRCASRSFCRGRVDTEAFFGQGTRLTVV.

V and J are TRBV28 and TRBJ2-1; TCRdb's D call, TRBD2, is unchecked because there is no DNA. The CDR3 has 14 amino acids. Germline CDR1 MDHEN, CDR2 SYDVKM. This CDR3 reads CASRKAGAYNEQFF.

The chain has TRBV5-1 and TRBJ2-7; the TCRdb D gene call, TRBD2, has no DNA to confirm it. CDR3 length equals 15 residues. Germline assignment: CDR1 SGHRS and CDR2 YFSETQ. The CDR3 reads CASSLGGLADSEQYF.

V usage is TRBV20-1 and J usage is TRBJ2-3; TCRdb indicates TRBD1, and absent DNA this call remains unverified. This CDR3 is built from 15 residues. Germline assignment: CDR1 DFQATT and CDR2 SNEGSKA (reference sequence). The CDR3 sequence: CSARVAGQSTDTQYF.

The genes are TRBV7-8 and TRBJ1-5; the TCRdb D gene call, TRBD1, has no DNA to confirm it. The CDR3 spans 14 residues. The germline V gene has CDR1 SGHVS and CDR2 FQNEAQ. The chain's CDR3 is CASSRDSFNQPQHF.

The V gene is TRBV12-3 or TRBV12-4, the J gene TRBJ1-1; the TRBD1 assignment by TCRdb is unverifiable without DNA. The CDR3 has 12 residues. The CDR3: CASSRDRGFAFF.